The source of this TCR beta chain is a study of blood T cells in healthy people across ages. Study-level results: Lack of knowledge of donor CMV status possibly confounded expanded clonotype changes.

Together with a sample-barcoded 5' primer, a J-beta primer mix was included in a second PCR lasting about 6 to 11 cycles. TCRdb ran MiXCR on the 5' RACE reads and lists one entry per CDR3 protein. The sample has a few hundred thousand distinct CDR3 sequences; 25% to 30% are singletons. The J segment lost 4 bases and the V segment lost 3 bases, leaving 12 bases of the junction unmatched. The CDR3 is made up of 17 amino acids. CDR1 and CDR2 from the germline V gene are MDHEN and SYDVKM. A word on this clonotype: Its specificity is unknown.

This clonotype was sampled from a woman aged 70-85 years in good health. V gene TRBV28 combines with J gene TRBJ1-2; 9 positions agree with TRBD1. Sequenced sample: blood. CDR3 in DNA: TGTGCCAGCAGTTTCATATCTCCGGGACAGGGTGGCTATGGCTACACCTTC. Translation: CASSFISPGQGGYGYTF.